Below, 20 T cell receptor beta chains from the same sample are listed, as sequenced in a study of blood T cell repertoires in COVID-19. Data came from immunoSEQ multiplex PCR; TCRdb stores just in-frame clones and leaves some out. This sample has some 260,000 clones, with roughly 84% found just once. Sequenced sample: peripheral blood. The source is a woman aged 18-29 years with acute or convalescent COVID-19.

The chain is built from TRBV19 and TRBJ1-5, with TRBD1 matching 8 bases. V trimming: 5 bases; J trimming: 3 bases; junction bases outside the gene matches: 9. CDR1 LNHDA and CDR2 SQIVND come from the germline V gene (reference sequence). This CDR3 comprises 16 residues. The CDR3 loop is CASSGPGQGPNQPQHF. The CDR3 DNA follows: TGTGCCAGTAGTGGCCCCGGACAGGGCCCCAATCAGCCCCAGCATTTT.

V gene TRBV11-2 combines with J gene TRBJ1-1, with 9 bases that match TRBD1. From germline, CDR1 is SGHAT and CDR2 FQNNGV. The CDR3 contains 15 residues. With V trimmed by 4 bases and J by 1 base, 4 bases remained unmatched. Here the CDR3 DNA reads TGTGCCAGCAGCTACAAGACAGGGGGGAACACTGAAGCTTTCTTT. Residues: CASSYKTGGNTEAFF.

The V call is TRBV4-3, the J call TRBJ1-1; possibly TRBD1 for D (6 bases). Looked up from germline, CDR1 is LGHNA and CDR2 is YSLEER. V lost 0 bases and J lost 5, with 13 bases in between. The length of the CDR3 is 15 residues. The CDR3 loop reads CASSQEIQGLTEAFF. The DNA of the CDR3 is TGCGCCAGCAGCCAAGAGATTCAGGGGTTGACTGAAGCTTTCTTT.

The rearrangement uses TRBV4-2 and TRBJ2-7; 8 positions match TRBD2. J gave up 5 bases and V 2 bases, and 11 bases lay outside the gene matches. The germline V gene encodes CDR1 LGHNA and CDR2 YNFKEQ. This CDR3 contains 16 residues. CDR3 in amino acids: CASSQKLTGGPHEQYF. CDR3 coding DNA: TGTGCCAGCAGCCAAAAGCTAACGGGAGGGCCCCACGAGCAGTACTTC.

The chain combines TRBV15 with TRBJ2-3; the match to TRBD2 covers 11 bases. The CDR3 has 16 residues. With V trimmed by 3 bases and J by 6 bases, 8 bases remained unmatched. Germline assignment: CDR1 LNHNV and CDR2 YYDKDF (reference sequence). In DNA, the CDR3 is TGTGCCACCAGCAGGGGGACTAGCGGATATTCTGATACGCAGTATTTT. It specifies CATSRGTSGYSDTQYF.

The rearrangement uses TRBV28 and TRBJ1-1, with 8 bases identical to TRBD1. The germline CDR1 and CDR2 sequences are MDHEN and SYDVKM. The CDR3 spans 15 residues. V shed 7 bases and J 0 bases; nucleotides not matched to a gene: 7. CDR3 loop: CASTSPGQVNTEAFF. CDR3 nucleotide sequence: TGTGCCAGCACCTCGCCGGGACAGGTGAACACTGAAGCTTTCTTT.

This chain connects TRBV5-5 to TRBJ1-3; D possibly corresponds to TRBD1 (6 bases). The V end was cut by 4 bases, the J end by 0 bases, with 17 bases between. The CDR3 spans 17 residues. In germline, CDR1 is SGHKS, CDR2 YYEKEE (reference sequence). As DNA, the CDR3 is TGTGCCAGCAGCCAATTGGACAGCGCCGTCTCTGGAAACACCATATATTTT. This gives the protein CASSQLDSAVSGNTIYF.

In its sample, this clone was seen a few times. The rearrangement joins TRBV19 to TRBJ2-1; TRBD2 is a possible D gene (5 bases). V was pared by 2 bases and J by 7 bases, with 12 bases between. CDR1 is LNHDA and CDR2 is SQIVND in the germline V gene (reference sequence). The CDR3 runs 14 residues. CDR3 coding DNA: TGTGCCAGTAGTATAAGGACTTTTTTGAATGAGCAGTTCTTC. Protein sequence: CASSIRTFLNEQFF.

The chain joins TRBV7-9 to TRBJ1-3; D gene unclear. The CDR3 is 15 residues long. V shed 5 bases and J shed 5 bases, with 16 bases lying between them. Germline values: CDR1 SEHNR, CDR2 FQNEAQ (reference sequence). The CDR3 reads CASSQRGDVRNTIYF. The CDR3 DNA sequence: TGTGCCAGCAGCCAACGCGGAGATGTGAGAAACACCATATATTTT.

V is TRBV7-9 and J is TRBJ2-2; 10 bases align to TRBD2. Germline V lookup: CDR1 SEHNR, CDR2 FQNEAQ (reference sequence). Unmatched junction bases numbered 3, after V lost 5 bases and J lost 0 bases. The CDR3 runs 16 residues. The CDR3 DNA sequence: TGTGCCAGCAGCACCGGACTAGCGGCGAACACCGGGGAGCTGTTTTTT. It specifies CASSTGLAANTGELFF.

The chain joins TRBV7-9 to TRBJ1-1; D not certain. The germline V and J ends were trimmed by 5 bases and 7 bases, with 17 bases remaining between them. CDR1 and CDR2 from the germline V gene are SEHNR and FQNEAQ (reference sequence). The CDR3 is 14 amino acids. As DNA, the CDR3 is TGTGCCAGCAGCCTCTCGGCGGAAATCGGTGAAGCTTTCTTT. Translation: CASSLSAEIGEAFF.

The chain combines TRBV6-5 with TRBJ1-1; possible D gene TRBD1, 6 bases. CDR1 is MNHEY, CDR2 SVGAGI, per germline. With 2 bases removed from V and 5 bases from J, the gap between germline ends came to 15 bases. This CDR3 has 15 residues. The CDR3 DNA follows: TGTGCCAGCAGTTACCTAACTGGGGGCCGTACTGAAGCTTTCTTT. Protein sequence: CASSYLTGGRTEAFF.

This sequence joins TRBV7-2 and TRBJ2-7; 8 bases fit TRBD1. The V and J ends lost 4 bases and 3 bases, in that order; junction bases with no gene match: 20. In germline, CDR1 is SGHTA, CDR2 FQGNSA. The CDR3 spans 19 residues. CDR3 in DNA: TGTGCCAGCAGCTCCCAAACCACCGCCCCGGACAGGGCGGGCTACGAGCAGTACTTC. Its translation: CASSSQTTAPDRAGYEQYF.

The chain links TRBV6-4 to TRBJ1-1; 9 nucleotides align to TRBD1. With 7 bases clipped from V and 2 bases from J, the junction kept 5 bases outside the gene matches. The CDR3 length is 14 residues. CDR1 is MRHNA and CDR2 is SNTAGT in the germline V gene. CDR3 DNA sequence: TGTGCCAGCAAACGGGACAGGGAAAACACTGAAGCTTTCTTT. Its translation: CASKRDRENTEAFF.

The genes are TRBV9 and TRBJ2-7; TRBD2 is a possible D gene (6 bases). The CDR3 is made up of 15 amino acids. Germline V gene data show CDR1 as SGDLS and CDR2 as YYNGEE. Trimming took 4 bases from V and 1 from J, leaving 15 bases between them. This CDR3 reads CASSPGQGGSYEQYF. The CDR3 DNA is TGTGCCAGCAGCCCGGGGCAGGGAGGTTCCTACGAGCAGTACTTC.

As to this clone: Mismatch with germline at one junction end may stem from a read error. The gene calls are TRBV7-7 and TRBJ2-5; possibly TRBD2 for D (5 bases). The CDR3 spans 15 residues. Germline assignment: CDR1 SSHAT and CDR2 FNYEAQ (reference sequence). The CDR3 bases are TGTGCTAGCAGCTTAAACGTCGGGGTCCAAGAGACCCAGTACTTC. Translated, it gives CASSLNVGVQETQYF.

This chain uses TRBV7-2 with TRBJ2-7; the match to TRBD2 covers 7 bases. In germline, CDR1 is SGHTA, CDR2 FQGNSA. The CDR3 sequence is 18 residues long. The trim removed 1 base at V and 0 bases at J, leaving 12 bases unmatched. The CDR3 region is CASSLGPVVAGASYEQYF. As DNA, the CDR3 is TGTGCCAGCAGCTTAGGGCCGGTGGTAGCGGGTGCCTCCTACGAGCAGTACTTC.

The J gene is TRBJ2-3, the V gene TRBV6-5, with 7 bases that match TRBD1. V lost 2 bases and J lost 0; bases outside the gene matches: 2. This CDR3 region has 15 residues. Germline CDR1 and CDR2: MNHEY and SVGAGI. The CDR3 DNA sequence: TGTGCCAGCAGTTACGGGGACAGTAGCACAGATACGCAGTATTTT. Translation gives CASSYGDSSTDTQYF.

V is TRBV28 and J is TRBJ2-7; 8 nucleotides line up with TRBD1. The CDR3 covers 17 residues. Germline lookup yields CDR1 MDHEN and CDR2 SYDVKM. V lost 5 bases and J lost 0; bases outside the gene matches: 12. The DNA for the CDR3 is TGTGCCAGCAGTCCCCACGGACAGGGCCTCAGCTCCTACGAGCAGTACTTC. It codes for CASSPHGQGLSSYEQYF.

This clone appeared once. This rearrangement joins TRBV5-1 to TRBJ2-1; a possible D gene is TRBD2 (6 bases). The germline gives CDR1 SGHRS, CDR2 YFSETQ. This CDR3 is 12 amino acids long. With 4 bases removed from V and 11 bases from J, the gap between germline ends came to 13 bases. CDR3: CASSPTGGKQFF. The DNA for the CDR3 is TGCGCCAGCAGCCCCACGGGCGGGAAGCAGTTCTTC. The full variable domain, completed using reference TRBV5-1 and TRBJ2-1, is KAGVTQTPRYLIKTRGQQVTLSCSPISGHRSVSWYQQTPGQGLQFLFEYFSETQRNKGNFPGRFSGRQFSNSRSEMNVSTLELGDSALYLCASSPTGGKQFFGPGTRLTVL.